The 28 T cell receptor beta chains in this list originate from one sample, sequenced in a study of blood T cell repertoires in COVID-19. Generated by immunoSEQ multiplex PCR, the TCRdb table keeps only in-frame clones and is missing some. The sample records approximately 200,000 clones, roughly 84% being singletons. The sample comprised PBMCs or T cells enriched from blood (not recorded which). The origin of the receptors is a man aged 25 to 40 in a cohort exposed to, infected with or recovered from COVID-19 (not recorded which).

This chain connects TRBV27 to TRBJ2-7; a possible D gene is TRBD2 (5 bases). This CDR3 region has 13 residues. Germline V gives CDR1 MNHEY, CDR2 SMNVEV (reference sequence). V lost 6 bases and J lost 5, with 14 bases in between. The CDR3 nucleotides read TGTGCCAGCAGATCCGAGAGCGGCCACGAGCAGTACTTC. It codes for CASRSESGHEQYF.

The chain has TRBV4-2 and TRBJ2-5; the D is unclear. CDR3 length: 14 amino acids. Trimming removed 2 bases from V and 3 bases from J, with 10 bases in between. CDR1 LGHNA and CDR2 YNFKEQ come from the germline V gene. CDR3 residues: CASSQSNFKETQYF. As DNA, the CDR3 is TGTGCCAGCAGCCAAAGTAACTTTAAAGAGACCCAGTACTTC.

The chain is built from TRBV2 and TRBJ2-2; no reliable D call. Between the trimmed V and J ends, which lost 7 bases and 3 bases, there was a span of 9 bases. Germline-derived CDR1 and CDR2 are SNHLY and FYNNEI. CDR3 size: 13 residues. The chain's CDR3 is CASNNIDTGELFF. The CDR3 nucleotides are TGTGCCAGCAATAATATTGACACCGGGGAGCTGTTTTTT.

This clone occurred once. The same CDR3 also results from other DNA sequences found in this sample. The chain has TRBV14 and TRBJ1-1, with TRBD1 matching over 8 bases. V trimming: 4 bases; J trimming: 0 bases; junction bases outside the gene matches: 4. The CDR3 runs 15 residues. In germline, CDR1 is SGHDN, CDR2 FVKESK. CDR3 residues: CASSLRTGMNTEAFF. In nucleotides, the CDR3 is TGTGCCAGCAGCCTTAGGACAGGGATGAACACTGAAGCTTTCTTT.

This sequence joins TRBV7-2 and TRBJ1-1; the D is unclear. From germline, CDR1 is SGHTA and CDR2 FQGNSA. This CDR3 contains 13 residues. Trimming shortened V by 6 bases and J by 4 bases, and 12 bases separated the two germline ends. The CDR3 nucleotides are TGTGCCAGCAGTAAAATAGAACGCACTGAAGCTTTCTTT. This codes for CASSKIERTEAFF.

There are a few counts of this clone. This chain links TRBV6-1 with TRBJ2-5, with unresolved D. The CDR3 has 15 residues. V was pared by 1 base and J by 7 bases, with 16 bases between. Germline loops: CDR1 MNHNS, CDR2 SASEGT. CDR3 amino acids: CASSEGNGLIGTQYF. The CDR3 region has the DNA TGTGCCAGCAGTGAAGGGAACGGGTTAATAGGGACCCAGTACTTC.

The chain uses TRBV7-8 and TRBJ1-1; D ambiguous. The germline V gene encodes CDR1 SGHVS and CDR2 FQNEAQ. With 4 bases removed from V and 0 bases from J, the gap between germline ends came to 12 bases. The CDR3 length is 15 residues. The CDR3 reads CASSSAGVMNTEAFF. The CDR3 DNA sequence: TGTGCCAGCAGCTCCGCCGGGGTCATGAACACTGAAGCTTTCTTT.

This clone was seen once. The gene calls are TRBV19 and TRBJ1-2; D is unclear. V lost 0 bases to trimming and J lost 0 bases, with 11 bases between them. Germline-derived CDR1 and CDR2 are LNHDA and SQIVND (reference sequence). The length of the CDR3 is 16 residues. DNA of the CDR3: TGTGCCAGTAGTATAGAACAGACGAACCCTAACTATGGCTACACCTTC. The encoded protein is CASSIEQTNPNYGYTF.

The chain links TRBV10-3 to TRBJ2-7, with a weak D call TRBD1 (6 bases). With 3 bases removed from V and 0 bases from J, the gap between germline ends came to 12 bases. Germline loops: CDR1 ENHRY, CDR2 SYGVKD. The CDR3 covers 15 residues. As DNA, the CDR3 is TGTGCCATCAGTGATGGACAGAAGAGCTCCTACGAGCAGTACTTC. As protein: CAISDGQKSSYEQYF.

The J gene is TRBJ2-1, the V gene TRBV9; 12 nucleotides align to TRBD1. With V trimmed by 0 bases and J by 10 bases, 5 bases remained unmatched. The CDR3 covers 15 residues. The germline V gene has CDR1 SGDLS and CDR2 YYNGEE. Here the CDR3 reads CASSVEGQGAREQFF. The CDR3 bases are TGTGCCAGCAGCGTAGAGGGACAGGGGGCGAGAGAGCAGTTCTTC.

The rearrangement joins TRBV9 to TRBJ2-7; 10 bases match TRBD1. Germline CDR1 SGDLS, CDR2 YYNGEE. V trimming: 2 bases; J trimming: 3 bases; junction bases outside the gene matches: 11. The CDR3 is 17 amino acids. CDR3 amino acids: CASSVRDRGWGVYEQYF. The DNA for the CDR3 is TGTGCCAGCAGCGTCCGGGACAGGGGATGGGGAGTCTACGAGCAGTACTTC.

A word on this clone: A junction end diverges from the germline sequence, so it may reflect a read error. The genes are TRBV7-7 and TRBJ2-7; D unclear. The CDR3 length is 14 residues. In germline, CDR1 is SSHAT, CDR2 FNYEAQ (reference sequence). In DNA, the CDR3 is TGTGCTAGCAGCTTAGAGGAGAACTTCTACGAGCAGTACTTC. Its protein is CASSLEENFYEQYF. Complete variable domain (other parts from reference TRBV7-7 and TRBJ2-7): GAGVSQSPRYKVTKRGQDVTLRCDPISSHATLYWYQQALGQGPEFLTYFNYEAQPDKSGLPSDRFSAERPEGSISTLTIQRTEQRDSAMYRCASSLEENFYEQYFGPGTRLTVT.

The V gene is TRBV24-1, the J gene TRBJ2-1, with 9 positions matching TRBD2. Germline loops: CDR1 KGHDR, CDR2 SFDVKD. This CDR3 is 18 amino acids long. V shed 3 bases and J 8 bases; nucleotides not matched to a gene: 16. CDR3 region: CATSDPRGGAGGSYEQFF. CDR3 coding DNA: TGTGCCACCAGTGATCCGAGGGGAGGAGCGGGAGGTAGTTATGAGCAGTTCTTC.

This sequence joins TRBV19 and TRBJ1-2, with TRBD1 matching over 10 bases. There are 15 residues in the CDR3. From germline, CDR1 is LNHDA and CDR2 SQIVND (reference sequence). V lost 5 bases, J lost 4 bases, and 7 bases stayed unmatched. CDR3 in amino acids: CASSERQGAGYGYTF. Written as DNA, the CDR3 is TGTGCCAGTAGTGAACGACAGGGGGCAGGCTATGGCTACACCTTC.

The rearrangement links TRBV19 to TRBJ1-1; perhaps TRBD1 as D (5 bases). CDR1 is LNHDA, CDR2 SQIVND, per germline (reference sequence). Trimming took 3 bases from V and 5 from J, leaving 19 bases between them. This CDR3 has 16 residues. DNA for the CDR3: TGTGCCAGTAGTATGGTGTTCTCAGGGTTGGGGACTGAAGCTTTCTTT. Protein sequence: CASSMVFSGLGTEAFF. The entire variable domain, with the rest obtained from reference TRBV19 and TRBJ1-1, is as follows: DGGITQSPKYLFRKEGQNVTLSCEQNLNHDAMYWYRQDPGQGLRLIYYSQIVNDFQKGDIAEGYSVSREKKESFPLTVTSAQKNPTAFYLCASSMVFSGLGTEAFFGQGTRLTVV.

The rearrangement links TRBV28 to TRBJ2-1; TRBD2 matches 7 bases. CDR1 MDHEN and CDR2 SYDVKM come from the germline V gene. The CDR3 has 13 residues. Unmatched junction bases numbered 5, after V lost 6 bases and J lost 6 bases. The CDR3 DNA is TGTGCCAGCAGCCTAGGGAGGGGCAATGAGCAGTTCTTC. This codes for CASSLGRGNEQFF.

The J gene is TRBJ2-1, the V gene TRBV13, with TRBD2 matching 10 bases. CDR3 size: 17 residues. CDR1 and CDR2 (germline): PRHDT, FYEKMQ (reference sequence). J lost 6 bases, V lost 5 bases, and 13 bases had no gene match. This chain's CDR3 is CASSPLTAGGPFNEQFF. The CDR3 DNA sequence: TGTGCCAGCAGCCCCCTAACAGCGGGAGGGCCCTTCAATGAGCAGTTCTTC.

V and J are TRBV15 and TRBJ1-4; a weak D match, TRBD1 (6 bases). Between the trimmed V and J ends, which lost 1 base and 3 bases, there was a span of 15 bases. Germline V lookup: CDR1 LNHNV, CDR2 YYDKDF (reference sequence). The CDR3 has 17 residues. DNA of the CDR3: TGTGCCACCAGCAGAGGGGCACAGGGATTAGCTAATGAAAAACTGTTTTTT. Translating it yields CATSRGAQGLANEKLFF. The full variable domain, completed using reference TRBV15 and TRBJ1-4, is DAMVIQNPRYQVTQFGKPVTLSCSQTLNHNVMYWYQQKSSQAPKLLFHYYDKDFNNEADTPDNFQSRRPNTSFCFLDIRSPGLGDTAMYLCATSRGAQGLANEKLFFGSGTQLSVL.

In its sample, this clone was seen once. The sample has other DNA sequences that encode this CDR3 too. The V and J genes are TRBV5-1 and TRBJ2-5, with 7 nucleotides matching TRBD1. CDR3 length equals 14 residues. Trimming took 3 bases from V and 1 from J; bases not matched to a gene: 3. The germline V gene encodes CDR1 SGHRS and CDR2 YFSETQ. The CDR3, as DNA: TGCGCCAGCAGCTCGGGGACAGCCCAAGAGACCCAGTACTTC. It is translated as CASSSGTAQETQYF.

The chain uses TRBV29-1 and TRBJ2-7; 10 bases line up with TRBD1. V lost 4 bases, J lost 5 bases, and 5 bases stayed unmatched. The CDR3 contains 13 residues. Germline CDR1 SQVTM, CDR2 ANQGSEA. The CDR3, as DNA: TGCAGCGTTGGGGGACAGGGGAAAGACGAGCAGTACTTC. This sequence encodes CSVGGQGKDEQYF.

This clone was counted once. This chain uses TRBV7-9 with TRBJ1-4; TRBD1 matches 8 bases. This CDR3 spans 15 amino acids. The germline V gene has CDR1 SEHNR and CDR2 FQNEAQ (reference sequence). V lost 3 bases and J lost 4; bases outside the gene matches: 4. Written as DNA, the CDR3 is TGTGCCAGCAGCTTCCGGGGACAGGTTAATGAAAAACTGTTTTTT. Protein sequence: CASSFRGQVNEKLFF.

The rearrangement joins TRBV28 to TRBJ2-7; tentative D call: TRBD2 (6 bases). CDR1 is MDHEN and CDR2 is SYDVKM in the germline V gene. Trimming stripped 3 bases from V and 3 bases from J, with 15 bases between. This CDR3 has 15 residues. The CDR3 bases are TGTGCCAGCAGTTTCAGAGGGACGGGGGACTACGAGCAGTACTTC. This sequence encodes CASSFRGTGDYEQYF.

The gene calls are TRBV5-6 and TRBJ1-2; the D gene is possibly TRBD1 (5 bases). V was pared by 6 bases and J by 4 bases, with 16 bases between. This CDR3 is built from 14 residues. In germline, CDR1 is SGHDT, CDR2 YYEEEE. DNA of the CDR3: TGTGCCAGCACTGGCATTGAAAGGGGCTATGGCTACACCTTC. Translating it yields CASTGIERGYGYTF. The variable domain in full, completed from reference TRBV5-6 and TRBJ1-2, reads DAGVTQSPTHLIKTRGQQVTLRCSPKSGHDTVSWYQQALGQGPQFIFQYYEEEERQRGNFPDRFSGHQFPNYSSELNVNALLLGDSALYLCASTGIERGYGYTFGSGTRLTVV.

This chain links TRBV9 with TRBJ2-5; D is possibly TRBD1 (5 bases). Trimming took 3 bases from V and 4 from J, leaving 10 bases between them. The CDR3 is 13 amino acids. Germline V gives CDR1 SGDLS, CDR2 YYNGEE. The CDR3 region is CASSAQGGETQYF. CDR3 in DNA: TGTGCCAGCAGCGCTCAGGGTGGAGAGACCCAGTACTTC.

V and J are TRBV5-6 and TRBJ2-2, with 11 bases aligning to TRBD1. J lost 5 bases, V lost 3 bases, and 3 bases had no gene match. CDR1 is SGHDT, CDR2 YYEEEE, per germline. The length of the CDR3 is 15 residues. Here the CDR3 reads CASSSDRGRTGELFF. In nucleotides, the CDR3 is TGTGCCAGCAGCTCGGACAGGGGGCGAACCGGGGAGCTGTTTTTT.

This clone was seen just once. V gene TRBV2 combines with J gene TRBJ1-2, with D unresolved. This CDR3 has 15 residues. CDR1 SNHLY and CDR2 FYNNEI come from the germline V gene. V was clipped by 3 bases and J by 8 bases, with 19 bases between them. The CDR3 here is CASSDTAGRLPGYTF. CDR3 in DNA: TGTGCCAGCAGTGATACGGCGGGGAGGCTACCGGGCTACACCTTC.

The chain is built from TRBV5-1 and TRBJ2-7; TRBD1 agrees at 8 bases. The germline CDR1 and CDR2 sequences are SGHRS and YFSETQ. V lost 4 bases, J lost 4 bases, and 4 bases stayed unmatched. The CDR3 length is 13 residues. CDR3 loop: CASSPGGAYEQYF. In nucleotides, the CDR3 is TGCGCCAGCAGCCCAGGGGGCGCGTACGAGCAGTACTTC. Full variable domain (outside the CDR3, taken from reference TRBV5-1 and TRBJ2-7): KAGVTQTPRYLIKTRGQQVTLSCSPISGHRSVSWYQQTPGQGLQFLFEYFSETQRNKGNFPGRFSGRQFSNSRSEMNVSTLELGDSALYLCASSPGGAYEQYFGPGTRLTVT.

The chain is built from TRBV27 and TRBJ1-2, with 7 bases that match TRBD1. The CDR3 has 15 residues. Trimming took 0 bases from V and 5 from J; bases not matched to a gene: 6. The germline V gene encodes CDR1 MNHEY and CDR2 SMNVEV (reference sequence). Here the CDR3 DNA reads TGTGCCAGCAGTTTATCAACAGGGGTGAGGTATGGCTACACCTTC. Amino acid sequence: CASSLSTGVRYGYTF.